This is a list of T cell receptor beta chains from one sample in a study of T-cell memory formation after mild COVID-19. Via MiXCR, TCRdb re-called the 5' RACE reads, giving one row per CDR3 protein. Among approximately 300,000 distinct CDR3 sequences, approximately 19% were seen once, and the ten largest hold around a fifth. The sequenced material came from PBMCs or a T cell subset sorted from them (not recorded which). The receptors were gathered from a man aged 18 to 29 who had mild COVID-19 (a few samples of this study predate the infection). Cell type and time point are not known. Each CDR3 is given with its conserved first and last residue. The D gene is left open where the match is weak. Rows may omit the clone size; those that give it use once, few, many or a size class.

CASSHTYGQGIQPQHF	TGTGCCAGCAGCCACACGTACGGACAGGGAATTCAGCCCCAGCATTTT	NA	TRBV12-3/TRBV12-4	TRBD1	TRBJ1-5
CSASFSDPYNEQFF	TGCAGTGCTAGTTTTTCCGACCCCTACAATGAGCAGTTCTTC	few	TRBV20-1	NA	TRBJ2-1
CASSQWAKDTEAFF	TGCGCCAGCAGCCAATGGGCGAAGGACACTGAAGCTTTCTTT	medium-sized	TRBV4-3	NA	TRBJ1-1
CASSFSGGALTGELFF	TGTGCCAGCAGCTTCAGCGGGGGGGCCCTGACCGGGGAGCTGTTTTTT	NA	TRBV7-9	TRBD2	TRBJ2-2
CAISERQLIYEQYF	TGTGCCATCAGTGAAAGGCAGCTTATATACGAGCAGTACTTC	few	TRBV10-3	NA	TRBJ2-7
CASSLVAQAGGELFF	TGTGCCAGCAGCTTAGTGGCGCAGGCCGGCGGGGAGCTGTTTTTT	many	TRBV7-2	NA	TRBJ2-2
CASSSEGGVYEQYF	TGTGCCAGCAGCTCGGAGGGGGGCGTATACGAGCAGTACTTC	NA	TRBV5-5	NA	TRBJ2-7
CASSLVGRFTGELFF	TGTGCCAGCAGCTTGGTCGGGCGTTTCACCGGGGAGCTGTTTTTT	few	TRBV5-6	NA	TRBJ2-2
CASSPQAGPRYGYTF	TGTGCCAGCAGCCCCCAGGCGGGGCCGCGCTATGGCTACACCTTC	NA	TRBV7-3	NA	TRBJ1-2
CASSPIDRVTGANVLTF	TGCGCCAGCAGCCCGATCGACAGGGTAACCGGGGCCAACGTCCTGACTTTC	NA	TRBV5-1	TRBD1	TRBJ2-6
CSDLSLDRGFSYGYTF	TGCAGCGATCTATCTCTGGACAGGGGGTTTAGCTATGGCTACACCTTC	NA	TRBV29-1	TRBD1	TRBJ1-2
CASNQALKGEYSNQPQHF	TGTGCCAGCAACCAGGCCTTGAAGGGAGAGTATAGCAATCAGCCCCAGCATTTT	few	TRBV6-7	NA	TRBJ1-5
CASSERGSNYGYTF	TGTGCCAGCAGTGAACGGGGTTCTAACTATGGCTACACCTTC	few	TRBV6-1	NA	TRBJ1-2
CASSLQRLTSTDTQYF	TGCGCCAGCAGCCTACAGAGACTTACTAGCACAGATACGCAGTATTTT	few	TRBV4-1	NA	TRBJ2-3
CASTSGNTIYF	TGTGCCAGCACCTCTGGAAACACCATATATTTT	few	TRBV12-3/TRBV12-4	NA	TRBJ1-3
CASSLQGAEETQYF	TGTGCCAGCAGTCTACAGGGGGCGGAGGAGACCCAGTACTTC	few	TRBV9	TRBD1	TRBJ2-5
CASSPPQGHTEAFF	TGTGCCAGCTCACCACCGCAAGGTCACACTGAAGCTTTCTTT	NA	TRBV18	NA	TRBJ1-1
CSVGTGDGNQPQHF	TGCAGCGTGGGGACAGGGGATGGCAATCAGCCCCAGCATTTT	NA	TRBV29-1	TRBD1	TRBJ1-5
CASSHVGLAEQFF	TGCGCCAGCAGCCACGTAGGTCTAGCGGAGCAGTTCTTC	few	TRBV4-1	NA	TRBJ2-1
CASSPRASPSYEQYF	TGCGCCAGCAGCCCGAGGGCTAGCCCCTCCTACGAGCAGTACTTC	NA	TRBV4-1	NA	TRBJ2-7
CASSRGGSRVETQYF	TGTGCCAGCAGTAGGGGGGGGAGTCGAGTGGAGACCCAGTACTTC	NA	TRBV27	NA	TRBJ2-5
CASLRGARETQYF	TGTGCCAGCCTACGCGGGGCACGTGAGACCCAGTACTTC	NA	TRBV28	NA	TRBJ2-5
CASSQESGLGDTQYF	TGTGCCAGCAGCCAAGAGAGCGGGTTGGGGGATACGCAGTATTTT	NA	TRBV3-1	NA	TRBJ2-3
CASSRGGGKYNEQFF	TGTGCCAGCAGCCGCGGGGGCGGGAAATACAATGAGCAGTTCTTC	many	TRBV7-2	NA	TRBJ2-1
CSARGLGTDTQYF	TGCAGTGCTAGAGGACTAGGCACAGATACGCAGTATTTT	once	TRBV20-1	NA	TRBJ2-3
CASSPPGLAGIPYEQYF	TGTGCCAGCAGCCCCCCGGGACTAGCGGGGATCCCCTACGAGCAGTACTTC	NA	TRBV11-1	TRBD2	TRBJ2-7
CASSLAVTGELFF	TGTGCCAGCAGCCTAGCGGTCACCGGGGAGCTGTTTTTT	many	TRBV11-3	TRBD2	TRBJ2-2
CASSAQDRGYEQYF	TGTGCCAGCAGCGCCCAAGACAGGGGTTACGAGCAGTACTTC	once	TRBV9	TRBD1	TRBJ2-7
CASSGTQGQETQYF	TGTGCCAGCAGCGGGACCCAGGGTCAAGAGACCCAGTACTTC	few	TRBV5-6	NA	TRBJ2-5
CASRSGDSQTDTQYF	TGTGCCAGCAGGTCGGGGGACAGCCAAACAGATACGCAGTATTTT	few	TRBV5-5	NA	TRBJ2-3
CASSLRLPGETQYF	TGTGCCAGCAGCTTGAGACTACCTGGGGAGACCCAGTACTTC	NA	TRBV5-5	NA	TRBJ2-5
CASSPGPDHWGYTF	TGTGCCAGCTCACCGGGCCCCGACCATTGGGGCTACACCTTC	few	TRBV18	NA	TRBJ1-2
CASSFNGETQYF	TGCGCCAGCAGTTTTAACGGGGAGACCCAGTACTTC	NA	TRBV5-1	NA	TRBJ2-5
CASSEDAGRGPQHF	TGTGCCAGCAGTGAGGATGCAGGGCGAGGGCCCCAGCATTTT	NA	TRBV2	NA	TRBJ1-5
CAWNRSPYEQYF	TGTGCCTGGAACAGGTCCCCCTACGAGCAGTACTTC	NA	TRBV30	NA	TRBJ2-7
CASRAGGLFNELFF	TGTGCCAGCCGGGCGGGGGGGCTTTTCAATGAGCTGTTCTTC	NA	TRBV7-3	TRBD2	TRBJ2-1
CASSPSPGSGGNTIYF	TGTGCCAGCTCACCATCTCCAGGGTCCGGCGGAAACACCATATATTTT	few	TRBV18	NA	TRBJ1-3
CSGRGPGMNTEAFF	TGCAGCGGAAGGGGGCCTGGGATGAACACTGAAGCTTTCTTT	NA	TRBV29-1	TRBD1	TRBJ1-1
CSVRGGLNTEAFF	TGCAGCGTCAGGGGGGGCCTGAACACTGAAGCTTTCTTT	NA	TRBV29-1	TRBD1	TRBJ1-1
CASSSRQDYSNQPQHF	TGTGCCAGCAGCTCACGACAGGATTATAGCAATCAGCCCCAGCATTTT	NA	TRBV5-5	NA	TRBJ1-5
CTPPGNEKLFF	TGTACCCCCCCGGGGAATGAAAAACTGTTTTTT	NA	TRBV7-2	NA	TRBJ1-4
CASSLAGAGGLKLFF	TGTGCCAGCAGCTTGGCCGGGGCAGGGGGCCTAAAACTGTTTTTT	few	TRBV5-5	TRBD1	TRBJ1-4
CSARDSAGNTIYF	TGCAGTGCCCGAGACAGTGCCGGAAACACCATATATTTT	few	TRBV20-1	NA	TRBJ1-3
CAISESGVPFSVADTQYF	TGTGCCATCAGTGAGAGCGGGGTCCCGTTTTCGGTCGCAGATACGCAGTATTTT	NA	TRBV10-3	TRBD2	TRBJ2-3